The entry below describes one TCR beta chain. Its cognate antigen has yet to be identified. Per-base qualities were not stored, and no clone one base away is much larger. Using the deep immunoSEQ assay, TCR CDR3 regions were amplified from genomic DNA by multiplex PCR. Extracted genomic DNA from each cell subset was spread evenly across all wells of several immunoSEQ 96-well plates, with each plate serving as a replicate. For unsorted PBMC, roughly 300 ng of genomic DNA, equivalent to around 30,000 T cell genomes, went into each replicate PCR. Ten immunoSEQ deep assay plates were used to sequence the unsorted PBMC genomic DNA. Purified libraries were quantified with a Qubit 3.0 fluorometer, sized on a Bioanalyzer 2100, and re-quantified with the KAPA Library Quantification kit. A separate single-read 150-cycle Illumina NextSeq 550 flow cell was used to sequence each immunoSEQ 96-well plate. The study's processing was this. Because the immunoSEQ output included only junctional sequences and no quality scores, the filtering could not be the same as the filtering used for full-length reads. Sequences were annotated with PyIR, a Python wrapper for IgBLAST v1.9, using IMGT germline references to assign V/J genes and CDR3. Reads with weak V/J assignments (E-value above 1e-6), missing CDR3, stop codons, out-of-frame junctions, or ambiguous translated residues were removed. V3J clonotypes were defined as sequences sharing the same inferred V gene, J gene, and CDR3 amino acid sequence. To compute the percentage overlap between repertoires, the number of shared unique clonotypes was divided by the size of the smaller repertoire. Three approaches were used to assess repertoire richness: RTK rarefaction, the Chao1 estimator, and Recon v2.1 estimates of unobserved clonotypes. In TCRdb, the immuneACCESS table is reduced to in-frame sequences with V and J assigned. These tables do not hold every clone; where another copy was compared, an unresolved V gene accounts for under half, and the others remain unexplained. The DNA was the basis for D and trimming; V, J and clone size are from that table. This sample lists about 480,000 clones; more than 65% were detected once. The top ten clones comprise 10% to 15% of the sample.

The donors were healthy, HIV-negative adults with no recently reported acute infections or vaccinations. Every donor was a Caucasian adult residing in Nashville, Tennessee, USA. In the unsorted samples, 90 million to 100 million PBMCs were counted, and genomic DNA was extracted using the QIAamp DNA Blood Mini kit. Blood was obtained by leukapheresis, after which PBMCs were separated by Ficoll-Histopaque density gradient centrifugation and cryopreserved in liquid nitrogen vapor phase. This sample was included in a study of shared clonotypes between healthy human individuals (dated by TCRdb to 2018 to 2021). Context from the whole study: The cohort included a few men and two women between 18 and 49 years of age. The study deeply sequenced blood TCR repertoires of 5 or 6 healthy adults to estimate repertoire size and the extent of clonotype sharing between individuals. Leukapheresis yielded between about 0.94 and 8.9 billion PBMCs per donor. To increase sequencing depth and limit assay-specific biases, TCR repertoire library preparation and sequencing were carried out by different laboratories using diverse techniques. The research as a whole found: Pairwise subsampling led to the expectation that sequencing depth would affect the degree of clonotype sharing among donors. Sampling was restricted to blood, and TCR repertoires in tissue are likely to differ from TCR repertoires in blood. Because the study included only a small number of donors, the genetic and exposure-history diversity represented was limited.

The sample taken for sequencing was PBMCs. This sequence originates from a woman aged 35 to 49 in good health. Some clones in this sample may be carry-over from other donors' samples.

The CDR3 in this case is CASSLGPGNTGELFF. In nucleotides, the sequence is TGTGCCAGCAGCTTGGGGCCCGGGAACACCGGGGAGCTGTTTTTT. Recombination linked TRBV5-5 to TRBJ2-2; the D gene lacks a confident call. CDR1 and CDR2 are drawn from the germline V gene (reference sequence): SGHKS, YYEKEE. The CDR3 holds 15 amino acids from the cysteine to the phenylalanine. Here the CDR3 DNA is all that survives: 45 bases in frame from base 1. Deletion took 0 bases off V and 1 base off J, with a span of 7 bases between the germline ends. With the portions outside the CDR3 filled from the reference TRBV5-5 and TRBJ2-2 genes, the complete variable region becomes DAGVTQSPTHLIKTRGQQVTLRCSPISGHKSVSWYQQVLGQGPQFIFQYYEKEERGRGNFPDRFSARQFPNYSSELNVNALLLGDSALYLCASSLGPGNTGELFFGEGSRLTVL.